A selection of T cell receptor beta chains follows, all from one sample in a study of T cell changes during pregnancy in multiple sclerosis. TCRdb's table, derived via immunoSEQ multiplex PCR, lists solely in-frame clones and lacks some. The sample carries under 95,000 clones, around 91% recorded once. The source was peripheral blood, collected after pregnancy. Receptors were obtained from a female donor in good health, enrolled as a control in a pregnancy study. Each CDR3 is given without its conserved first and last residue. The D gene is left open where the match is weak.

>TRBV11-2|.|TRBJ1-2
ASSPVQGETTIGYGYT
>TRBV28|.|TRBJ2-7
ASSLQGWVHEQY
>TRBV6-1|TRBD1|TRBJ2-1
ASSARTGWAENEQF
>TRBV18|TRBD1|TRBJ2-6
ASSSNRGSGANVLT
>TRBV7-2|TRBD2|TRBJ2-3
ASSLGPGLVTDTQY
>TRBV7-9|TRBD1|TRBJ2-3
ASSLLQGVTDTQY
>TRBV2|TRBD1|TRBJ1-6
ASSDRDRGSPLH
>TRBV2|TRBD2|TRBJ2-1
ASSGGAVVEQF
>TRBV6-6|.|TRBJ2-6
ASSVPQGSGANVLT
>TRBV7-2|TRBD1|TRBJ1-2
ASSPDRGEGYT
>TRBV7-2|.|TRBJ2-5
ASSLTPGRMEETQY
>TRBV6-5|.|TRBJ1-5
ASRGGRGNQPQH
>TRBV7-2|TRBD1|TRBJ2-3
ASSSRQGALADTQY
>TRBV28|TRBD1|TRBJ1-3
ASSPDRDSGNTIY
>TRBV5-1|.|TRBJ1-1
ASFPDNTNTEAF
>TRBV4-3|.|TRBJ1-5
ASSQEGQSNQPQH
>TRBV7-2|TRBD2|TRBJ2-1
ASSLGTSGGREQF
>TRBV6-1|TRBD2|TRBJ2-1
ASSATSGEYNEQF
>TRBV10-3|.|TRBJ1-2
AISESNREGYT
>TRBV19|TRBD1|TRBJ2-5
ASSIPGTVNGTQY
>TRBV4-1|.|TRBJ2-1
ASSPARGVAKYNEQF
>TRBV28|.|TRBJ1-2
ASSTGSNFYGYT
>TRBV15|.|TRBJ2-6
ATSGGGRSSGANVLT
>TRBV28|TRBD1|TRBJ1-2
ASSLAGTVLYGYT
>TRBV7-9|TRBD2|TRBJ2-5
ASSRTGQLGGAQTQY
>TRBV11-2|.|TRBJ2-5
ASSRRGTQETQY
>TRBV6-1|.|TRBJ2-3
ASSLGPNTDTQY
>TRBV4-3|.|TRBJ1-3
ASSQDRAGVSGNTIY
>TRBV4-3|.|TRBJ1-2
ASSQDESLEGGGFDYGYT
>TRBV7-8|TRBD1|TRBJ2-1
ASSPRGRPYNEQF
>TRBV4-2|.|TRBJ2-3
ASSQEAGGPDTQY
>TRBV4-2|.|TRBJ2-5
ASSQGGPETQY
>TRBV2|.|TRBJ1-6
ASSAGRSNSPLH